The 29 T cell receptor beta chains below all came from one sample that was sequenced in a study of blood T cell repertoires in COVID-19 (dated by TCRdb to the early 2020s). The library was made by the immunoSEQ multiplex PCR assay. This is the immuneACCESS table as TCRdb keeps it, with only in-frame sequences that have V and J called. A part of the clones is gone; compared with another copy, unresolved V genes explain less than half, and the rest is unexplained. The table for this sample lists approximately 150,000 clones; around 90% of them were counted only once. The ten top clones hold just under 0.95% of the sample. The specimen was peripheral blood. These receptors came from a woman aged 50 to 60 with acute or convalescent COVID-19.

The chain recombines TRBV4-1 with TRBJ1-4, with unresolved D. The V end was cut by 3 bases, the J end by 5 bases, with 16 bases between. The CDR3 extends over 16 amino acids. Germline V gene sequence: CDR1 MGHRA, CDR2 YSYEKL. CDR3 sequence reads: CASSQEHRTSNEKLFF. CDR3 nucleotides: TGCGCCAGCAGCCAGGAACACCGGACTTCCAATGAAAAACTGTTTTTT.

This chain uses TRBV3-1 (or the pseudogene TRBV3-2) with TRBJ2-3; D gene ambiguous. This CDR3 is 11 amino acids long. The germline V gene encodes CDR1 LGHDT and CDR2 YNNKEL (reference sequence). V was cut by 5 bases and J by 5 bases, with 5 bases left in between. The CDR3 loop reads CASSYGDTQYF. The CDR3 DNA reads as TGTGCCAGCAGCTACGGAGATACGCAGTATTTT.

This rearrangement joins TRBV24-1 to TRBJ2-3; 7 positions match TRBD2. The CDR3 totals 15 residues. CDR1 and CDR2 (germline): KGHDR, SFDVKD. V dropped 5 bases and J dropped 2; count of bases not matched to a gene: 6. Written as DNA, the CDR3 is TGTGCCACCAGTGCGGCTAGCGGTTACACAGATACGCAGTATTTT. Translated: CATSAASGYTDTQYF.

The chain carries TRBV5-1 and TRBJ2-4; no clear D. The germline V gene encodes CDR1 SGHRS and CDR2 YFSETQ. The V and J ends lost 4 bases and 7 bases respectively, with 6 bases between them. CDR3 length: 11 amino acids. The chain's CDR3 is CASSQANIQYF. CDR3 sequence (DNA): TGCGCCAGCAGCCAGGCGAACATTCAGTACTTC. The full variable domain, its missing parts supplied by reference TRBV5-1 and TRBJ2-4, is KAGVTQTPRYLIKTRGQQVTLSCSPISGHRSVSWYQQTPGQGLQFLFEYFSETQRNKGNFPGRFSGRQFSNSRSEMNVSTLELGDSALYLCASSQANIQYFGAGTRLSVL.

The chain is built from TRBV11-2 and TRBJ2-1; D may be TRBD1 (5 bases). V was trimmed by 4 bases and J by 0 bases, leaving 10 bases between them. This CDR3 region has 15 residues. Germline loops: CDR1 SGHAT, CDR2 FQNNGV. This CDR3 reads CASSSSGNSYNEQFF. The CDR3 DNA reads as TGTGCCAGCAGCTCCTCAGGGAACTCCTACAATGAGCAGTTCTTC.

This clone has only a few counts. This chain links TRBV19 with TRBJ2-2; tentatively, D is TRBD2 (5 bases). CDR3 length: 14 amino acids. Germline V lookup: CDR1 LNHDA, CDR2 SQIVND (reference sequence). Trimming left V 4 bases short and J 6 bases short, with 12 bases between. This CDR3 reads CASSSAFGAGELFF. The CDR3 DNA reads as TGTGCCAGTAGTAGCGCCTTCGGGGCCGGGGAGCTGTTTTTT.

This clone was detected a few times. The J gene is TRBJ2-1, the V gene TRBV7-7; weak D call: TRBD2 (7 bases). Germline V gene data show CDR1 as SSHAT and CDR2 as FNYEAQ (reference sequence). Trimming cost V 5 bases and J 4 bases, with 18 bases left between them. This CDR3 region has 16 residues. CDR3 sequence (DNA): TGTGCCAGCAGCCCATCGGGGGGCCCTATGTACAATGAGCAGTTCTTC. This sequence encodes CASSPSGGPMYNEQFF.

V gene TRBV11-3 combines with J gene TRBJ2-2, with 9 bases fitting TRBD1. After removal of 5 bases from V and 6 bases from J, the junction contained 4 bases not matched to a gene. In germline, CDR1 is SGHNT, CDR2 YENEEA. The CDR3 has 14 residues. As DNA, the CDR3 is TGTGCCAGCAGCACAAGGACAGGGGCCGGGGAGCTGTTTTTT. Its translation is CASSTRTGAGELFF.

The genes are TRBV9 and TRBJ1-1; D not resolved. The V end lost 0 bases, the J end lost 0 bases, and 9 bases lay between the germline ends. The germline gives CDR1 SGDLS, CDR2 YYNGEE. This CDR3 comprises 15 residues. In nucleotides, the CDR3 is TGTGCCAGCAGCGTAGTGTACTACATGAACACTGAAGCTTTCTTT. This gives the protein CASSVVYYMNTEAFF. Based on the CDR3 plus reference TRBV9 and TRBJ1-1, the full variable domain is DSGVTQTPKHLITATGQRVTLRCSPRSGDLSVYWYQQSLDQGLQFLIQYYNGEERAKGNILERFSAQQFPDLHSELNLSSLELGDSALYFCASSVVYYMNTEAFFGQGTRLTVV.

This sequence joins TRBV19 and TRBJ1-1; the D gene is possibly TRBD1 (5 bases). The CDR3 is 14 amino acids. Germline V CDR1 and CDR2: LNHDA, SQIVND (reference sequence). V was trimmed by 3 bases and J by 2 bases, leaving 10 bases between them. CDR3 protein: CASSITGGNTEAFF. In DNA form, the CDR3 reads TGTGCCAGTAGTATTACGGGGGGTAACACTGAAGCTTTCTTT.

CDR3 in DNA: TGTGCCAGCAGTGACTCTCGCGGGGGGGACTCCTACGAGCAGTACTTC. Translated: CASSDSRGGDSYEQYF. The rearrangement joins TRBV6-4 to TRBJ2-7; TRBD2 aligns across 9 bases. The germline V gene encodes CDR1 MRHNA and CDR2 SNTAGT. The length of the CDR3 is 16 residues. Losses at the gene ends were 0 bases for V and 0 bases for J; bases not matched to a gene: 3.

This clone was counted between two and nine times. This sequence joins TRBV10-3 and TRBJ1-6; TRBD1 matches 11 bases. The V gene's germline CDR1 is ENHRY and CDR2 SYGVKD. The CDR3 spans 16 residues. V trimming: 4 bases; J trimming: 9 bases; junction bases outside the gene matches: 8. DNA for the CDR3: TGTGCCATCAGTGGGGGACAGGGGGGCTCAAGTTCACCCCTCCACTTT. Protein: CAISGGQGGSSSPLHF.

V gene TRBV10-3 combines with J gene TRBJ2-3, with 8 bases fitting TRBD2. Germline CDR1 ENHRY, CDR2 SYGVKD. V shed 7 bases and J 2 bases; nucleotides not matched to a gene: 8. The CDR3 extends over 15 amino acids. CDR3 sequence: CAITRSGGHTDTQYF. In DNA, the CDR3 is TGTGCCATCACAAGAAGCGGGGGACACACAGATACGCAGTATTTT.

This chain uses TRBV27 with TRBJ2-7; no firm D call. Per germline, CDR1 MNHEY and CDR2 SMNVEV (reference sequence). This CDR3 spans 16 amino acids. Trimming took 0 bases from V and 2 from J, leaving 14 bases between them. The CDR3, as DNA: TGTGCCAGCAGTTTATCGGTCTCGGCGGCGACCTACGAGCAGTACTTC. Amino acids: CASSLSVSAATYEQYF.

This chain uses TRBV7-3 with TRBJ2-3; 16 nucleotides align to TRBD2. The CDR3 runs 17 residues. From germline, CDR1 is SGHTA and CDR2 FQGTGA. The V and J ends lost 4 bases and 5 bases, in that order; junction bases with no gene match: 6. The DNA for the CDR3 is TGTGCCAGCAGCTCCGGGACTAGCGGGGGGGCTGGAGATACGCAGTATTTT. Translated: CASSSGTSGGAGDTQYF.

This clone came up once. This chain uses TRBV6-2 or TRBV6-3 with TRBJ1-5; D is unclear. This CDR3 is built from 15 residues. The germline V and J ends were trimmed by 0 bases and 3 bases, with 9 bases remaining between them. Germline CDR1 and CDR2: MNHEY and SVGEGT. The CDR3 nucleotides are TGTGCCAGCAGTTACTCAACAACCCCCAATCAGCCCCAGCATTTT. Its protein is CASSYSTTPNQPQHF.

The sample holds many counts of this clone. The V gene is TRBV29-1, the J gene TRBJ1-1; 8 bases fit TRBD1. This CDR3 region has 12 residues. The V and J ends lost 7 bases and 6 bases, in that order; junction bases with no gene match: 7. The germline V gene has CDR1 SQVTM and CDR2 ANQGSEA. CDR3: CSAGQGLAEAFF. In nucleotides, the CDR3 is TGCAGCGCCGGACAGGGATTGGCTGAAGCTTTCTTT.

This clone has more than one count but fewer than ten. The J gene is TRBJ2-7, the V gene TRBV25-1; TRBD1 matches 9 bases. The length of the CDR3 is 15 residues. Germline-derived CDR1 and CDR2 are MGHDK and SYGVNS. V shed 3 bases and J 3 bases; nucleotides not matched to a gene: 6. CDR3 loop: CASSDPRTGDYEQYF. The CDR3 nucleotides read TGTGCCAGCAGTGATCCCAGGACAGGGGACTACGAGCAGTACTTC.

The V and J genes are TRBV9 and TRBJ2-5; maybe TRBD2 (5 bases). The CDR3 covers 14 residues. Germline-derived CDR1 and CDR2 are SGDLS and YYNGEE. Trimming removed 2 bases from V and 2 bases from J, with 10 bases in between. The CDR3 DNA is TGTGCCAGCAGCGTTGACGGGGTTCAAGAGACCCAGTACTTC. It yields the protein CASSVDGVQETQYF.

The J gene is TRBJ2-6, the V gene TRBV19, with TRBD1 matching over 9 bases. CDR1 is LNHDA and CDR2 is SQIVND in the germline V gene (reference sequence). V gave up 6 bases and J gave up 5 bases; unmatched junction bases: 8. The CDR3 consists of 16 residues. The CDR3 reads CASRGYRGRRANVLTF. CDR3 DNA sequence: TGTGCCAGTAGGGGCTACAGGGGGCGCCGGGCCAACGTCCTGACTTTC.

The V and J genes are TRBV29-1 and TRBJ2-3; TRBD1 is a possible D gene (6 bases). V lost 3 bases, J lost 2 bases, and 9 bases lay in between. The length of the CDR3 is 13 residues. Looked up from germline, CDR1 is SQVTM and CDR2 is ANQGSEA. CDR3 protein: CSVDRGNTDTQYF. The CDR3 bases are TGCAGCGTTGATAGGGGGAACACAGATACGCAGTATTTT.

The chain has TRBV19 and TRBJ2-2; D is perhaps TRBD2 (5 bases). V was cut by 5 bases and J by 3 bases, with 16 bases left in between. The length of the CDR3 is 16 residues. Germline lookup yields CDR1 LNHDA and CDR2 SQIVND (reference sequence). Here the CDR3 reads CASSAPPGSYTGELFF. The CDR3 DNA follows: TGTGCCAGTAGTGCGCCCCCTGGGAGTTACACCGGGGAGCTGTTTTTT.

The chain carries TRBV5-5 and TRBJ1-1; no clear D gene. CDR1 is SGHKS and CDR2 is YYEKEE in the germline V gene (reference sequence). The CDR3 spans 12 residues. With 4 bases removed from V and 3 bases from J, the gap between germline ends came to 7 bases. CDR3: CASSRIDTEAFF. The CDR3 DNA is TGTGCCAGCAGCCGTATAGACACTGAAGCTTTCTTT.

V usage is TRBV10-3 and J usage is TRBJ1-5; a possible D gene is TRBD1 (6 bases). From germline, CDR1 is ENHRY and CDR2 SYGVKD. The V end was cut by 10 bases, the J end by 2 bases, with 12 bases between. CDR3 length: 13 residues. The CDR3 loop is CARASGGNQPQHF. The CDR3 coding sequence is TGTGCCAGGGCGTCAGGGGGCAATCAGCCCCAGCATTTT.

The V call is TRBV10-1, the J call TRBJ1-5; TRBD1 matches at 9 bases. This CDR3 contains 18 residues. V shed 6 bases and J 5 bases; nucleotides not matched to a gene: 17. CDR1 and CDR2 (germline): WNHNN, SYGVQD (reference sequence). CDR3 DNA: TGCGCCAGCAGCCGGGACAGGGAGAAGGGTAACCTTGATCAGCCCCAGCATTTT. This sequence encodes CASSRDREKGNLDQPQHF.

V gene TRBV10-3 combines with J gene TRBJ2-3; tentatively, D is TRBD2 (5 bases). The germline V and J ends were trimmed by 0 bases and 7 bases, with 14 bases remaining between them. This CDR3 has 15 amino acids. CDR1 and CDR2 from the germline V gene are ENHRY and SYGVKD. CDR3 region: CAISESGLLRNTQYF. The CDR3 coding sequence is TGTGCCATCAGTGAGTCCGGACTGCTGCGCAATACGCAGTATTTT.

V is TRBV5-6 and J is TRBJ2-7; D unclear. Germline CDR1 SGHDT, CDR2 YYEEEE. Trimming pared 0 bases from V and 0 bases from J, leaving 10 bases between. The CDR3 totals 15 residues. CDR3 DNA sequence: TGTGCCAGCAGCTTGGCCCCAGGTAGCTCCTACGAGCAGTACTTC. Translation: CASSLAPGSSYEQYF.

CDR3 DNA sequence: TGTGCCAGCAGCCTCGGGACAGGGGTTAATGAAAAACTGTTTTTT. Protein product: CASSLGTGVNEKLFF. The chain has TRBV11-2 and TRBJ1-4; 10 bases align to TRBD1. Per the germline V gene, CDR1 is SGHAT and CDR2 is FQNNGV. The junction had 4 bases not matched to a gene; V was cut back by 5 bases and J by 4 bases. The CDR3 has 15 residues.

This rearrangement joins TRBV5-5 to TRBJ2-3, with TRBD1 identical over 7 bases. V was pared by 0 bases and J by 0 bases, with 4 bases of the junction left unmatched. The CDR3 is 16 residues long. Looked up from germline, CDR1 is SGHKS and CDR2 is YYEKEE (reference sequence). The CDR3: CASSLAPGGSTDTQYF. CDR3 coding DNA: TGTGCCAGCAGCTTGGCACCAGGGGGAAGCACAGATACGCAGTATTTT.